What follows are 30 T cell receptor beta chains derived from one specimen sequenced in a study of blood T cells in healthy people across ages. The use of a sample-barcoded 5' primer and a J-beta primer mix characterized a second PCR of about 6 to 12 cycles. MiXCR, run by TCRdb on the 5' RACE reads, gives a single entry per CDR3 protein. The table includes about 1 million distinct CDR3 sequences, under 45% detected once. Material for sequencing was blood. These receptors were taken from a woman aged 55-69 years in good health.

This clonotype showed up just a few times. The chain recombines TRBV20-1 with TRBJ2-7; no clear D gene. Germline V gene lookup returns CDR1 DFQATT and CDR2 SNEGSKA (reference sequence). This CDR3 is built from 14 residues. Trimming took 3 bases from V and 5 from J, leaving 17 bases between them. The CDR3 loop reads CSASRIAGFDEQYF. The DNA of the CDR3 is TGCAGTGCTAGTCGGATCGCCGGATTCGACGAGCAGTACTTC.

J is TRBJ2-5 and V is TRBV30; tentative D call: TRBD1 (5 bases). The DNA end is more similar to TRBJ2-1, so the J call may be wrong. The CDR3 extends over 16 amino acids. From germline, CDR1 is GTSNPN and CDR2 SVGIG (reference sequence). This CDR3 is CAWSVGQGTFQETQFF. CDR3 nucleotides: TGTGCCTGGAGTGTAGGGCAGGGCACGTTCCAAGAGACCCAGTTCTTC.

The J gene is TRBJ2-7, the V gene TRBV7-6; D uncertain. Trimming shortened V by 5 bases and J by 1 base, and 27 bases separated the two germline ends. The V gene's germline CDR1 is SGHVS and CDR2 FNYEAQ. CDR3 length: 19 residues. DNA for the CDR3: TGTGCCAGCAGCGACGCTAAGCTGGGATTGAGGCCTTCTTCCTACGAGCAGTACTTC. Translating it yields CASSDAKLGLRPSSYEQYF.

This clonotype was picked up a small number of times. V and J are TRBV7-2 and TRBJ2-1, with D hard to call. The CDR3 covers 14 residues. Germline V gene data show CDR1 as SGHTA and CDR2 as FQGNSA. Trimming pared 7 bases from V and 0 bases from J, leaving 10 bases between. CDR3 protein: CASKSWSSYNEQFF. The CDR3 nucleotides read TGTGCCAGCAAAAGTTGGAGCTCCTACAATGAGCAGTTCTTC.

This clonotype was observed a single time. V is TRBV7-8 and J is TRBJ2-5, with 7 bases matching TRBD1. Trimming cost V 5 bases and J 4 bases; bases outside gene matches: 10. This CDR3 has 15 residues. Germline values: CDR1 SGHVS, CDR2 FQNEAQ. CDR3: CASSRRGPAGETQYF. DNA for the CDR3: TGTGCCAGCAGCCGAAGGGGGCCCGCCGGAGAGACCCAGTACTTC.

This chain connects TRBV7-2 to TRBJ2-3; the D is unclear. V dropped 3 bases and J dropped 9 bases, with 10 bases sitting between them. The CDR3 is 12 residues long. Per the germline V gene, CDR1 is SGHTA and CDR2 is FQGNSA. In nucleotides, the CDR3 is TGTGCCAGCAGCTTTCTTGGGGTGACGCAGTATTTT. As protein: CASSFLGVTQYF.

The rearrangement joins TRBV30 to TRBJ2-6; unclear D gene. The germline CDR1 and CDR2 sequences are GTSNPN and SVGIG (reference sequence). The CDR3 spans 11 residues. The CDR3 loop reads CAVSGANVLTF. As DNA, the CDR3 is TGTGCGGTCTCTGGGGCCAACGTCCTGACTTTC.

This chain links TRBV7-8 with TRBJ1-1; D is uncertain. Germline CDR1 SGHVS, CDR2 FQNEAQ. Between the trimmed V and J ends, which lost 0 bases and 4 bases, there was a span of 15 bases. The CDR3 spans 16 residues. The chain's CDR3 is CASSLATPSGSTEAFF. CDR3 coding DNA: TGTGCCAGCAGCTTAGCGACGCCGTCGGGTTCCACTGAAGCTTTCTTT.

This rearrangement joins TRBV11-1 to TRBJ2-3; D ambiguous. V lost 5 bases and J lost 4, with 13 bases in between. Germline CDR1 and CDR2: SGHAT and FQDESV (reference sequence). There are 14 residues in the CDR3. In nucleotides, the CDR3 is TGTGCCAGCAGCATCCTAAGTCCCGCAGATACGCAGTATTTT. It translates to CASSILSPADTQYF. Full variable domain (remainder filled in from reference TRBV11-1 and TRBJ2-3): EAEVAQSPRYKITEKSQAVAFWCDPISGHATLYWYRQILGQGPELLVQFQDESVVDDSQLPKDRFSAERLKGVDSTLKIQPAELGDSAMYLCASSILSPADTQYFGPGTRLTVL.

In nucleotides, the CDR3 is TGCAGTGCTAGAGACGCCAGGGGGTACCAAGAGACCCAGTACTTC. Encoded protein: CSARDARGYQETQYF. The chain couples TRBV20-1 to TRBJ2-5; 7 nucleotides align to TRBD1. Trimming at V came to 0 bases and at J to 0 bases, leaving 4 bases not matched to a gene. The V gene's germline CDR1 is DFQATT and CDR2 SNEGSKA (reference sequence). The length of the CDR3 is 15 residues.

This clonotype has a handful of counts. CDR3 residues: CSGATGYDGYTF. The CDR3 region has the DNA TGCAGCGGGGCGACAGGGTACGATGGCTACACCTTC. The V gene is TRBV29-1, the J gene TRBJ1-2; TRBD1 agrees at 7 bases. Trimming removed 7 bases from V and 6 bases from J; junction bases left unmatched: 8. The germline V gene encodes CDR1 SQVTM and CDR2 ANQGSEA. The CDR3 has 12 residues.

This clonotype was counted only a few times. The V and J genes are TRBV25-1 and TRBJ1-5; D is unclear. Trimming removed 6 bases at V and 7 bases at J, with 16 bases between. Germline V CDR1 and CDR2: MGHDK, SYGVNS. This CDR3 has 14 amino acids. This CDR3 reads CASSPRGSGQPQHF. DNA for the CDR3: TGTGCCAGCAGCCCCCGCGGTTCCGGGCAGCCCCAGCATTTT.

Only one count was recorded for this clonotype. The chain is built from TRBV13 and TRBJ2-4; tentatively, D is TRBD2 (6 bases). Germline assignment: CDR1 PRHDT and CDR2 FYEKMQ (reference sequence). The CDR3 extends over 14 amino acids. V dropped 1 base and J dropped 13 bases, with 17 bases sitting between them. CDR3 nucleotide sequence: TGTGCCAGCAGCTTAGCAATTTTGGACTACGGGCAGTACTTC. Protein: CASSLAILDYGQYF.

Points on this clonotype: One end of the junction is discordant with germline, which a read error may explain. V gene TRBV7-2 combines with J gene TRBJ2-3, with 13 bases fitting TRBD2. CDR1 and CDR2 from the germline V gene are SGHTA and FQGNSA. CDR3 length equals 15 residues. The CDR3 DNA reads TGTGCCGGCAGCCCGGGACTAGCGGGACTGGATACGCAGTATTTT. Translating it yields CAGSPGLAGLDTQYF. The complete variable domain, with remaining parts taken from reference TRBV7-2 and TRBJ2-3, reads GAGVSQSPSNKVTEKGKDVELRCDPISGHTALYWYRQSLGQGLEFLIYFQGNSAPDKSGLPSDRFSAERTGGSVSTLTIQRTQQEDSAVYLCAGSPGLAGLDTQYFGPGTRLTVL.

This clonotype was observed a few times. The chain uses TRBV2 and TRBJ1-5; D is undetermined. The CDR3 consists of 14 residues. V lost 4 bases to trimming and J lost 3 bases, with 10 bases between them. From germline, CDR1 is SNHLY and CDR2 FYNNEI. The CDR3 loop reads CASSGMGFNQPQHF. In DNA form, the CDR3 reads TGTGCCAGCAGTGGAATGGGTTTCAATCAGCCCCAGCATTTT.

This clonotype has more than one count but fewer than ten. This chain uses TRBV9 with TRBJ2-1, with 9 bases matching TRBD2. The CDR3 runs to 19 residues. Germline CDR1 SGDLS, CDR2 YYNGEE. V shed 0 bases and J 0 bases; nucleotides not matched to a gene: 10. CDR3 DNA: TGTGCCAGCAGCGTAGCCCCGGGACTAGCCGTTGGCTCCTACAATGAGCAGTTCTTC. It codes for CASSVAPGLAVGSYNEQFF.

The sample holds one count of this clonotype. This sequence joins TRBV13 and TRBJ1-6; D perhaps matches TRBD1 (5 bases). Looked up from germline, CDR1 is PRHDT and CDR2 is FYEKMQ (reference sequence). CDR3 size: 15 residues. V was shortened by 3 bases and J by 7 bases, with 13 bases between the two germline ends. Here the CDR3 reads CASSFGSGFNSPLHF. CDR3 coding DNA: TGTGCCAGCAGCTTCGGGTCAGGGTTCAATTCACCCCTCCACTTT.

The chain combines TRBV10-3 with TRBJ2-3; 10 positions match TRBD2. Germline V CDR1 and CDR2: ENHRY, SYGVKD. The CDR3 sequence is 12 residues long. J gave up 5 bases and V 10 bases, and 3 bases lay outside the gene matches. The CDR3 sequence is CATRLAGDTQYF. CDR3 DNA: TGTGCCACTAGACTAGCGGGAGATACGCAGTATTTT.

The gene calls are TRBV12-3 or TRBV12-4 and TRBJ2-3; 7 bases fit TRBD2. The V gene end was trimmed by 4 bases and the J gene end by 6 bases; junction bases not matched to a gene: 7. The CDR3 consists of 14 residues. Here the CDR3 DNA reads TGTGCCAGCAGTTGGCGGGAGTGGGGGGATACGCAGTATTTT. Protein: CASSWREWGDTQYF.

V usage is TRBV11-2 and J usage is TRBJ2-5; no reliable D call. Germline lookup yields CDR1 SGHAT and CDR2 FQNNGV. V dropped 1 base and J dropped 2 bases, with 8 bases sitting between them. The CDR3 sequence is 14 residues long. CDR3 in amino acids: CASSLGPAQETQYF. The DNA for the CDR3 is TGTGCCAGCAGCTTAGGTCCGGCTCAAGAGACCCAGTACTTC.

V gene TRBV6-2 or TRBV6-3 combines with J gene TRBJ2-1; TRBD1 matches 8 bases. Germline V lookup: CDR1 MNHEY, CDR2 SVGEGT. The CDR3 extends over 11 amino acids. Trimming removed 10 bases from V and 7 bases from J; junction bases left unmatched: 3. The CDR3 is CATRGHNEQFF. The CDR3 nucleotides are TGTGCCACCAGGGGGCATAATGAGCAGTTCTTC.

The chain joins TRBV20-1 to TRBJ2-1; possibly TRBD1 for D (5 bases). Trimming cost V 6 bases and J 13 bases, with 22 bases left between them. Germline loops: CDR1 DFQATT, CDR2 SNEGSKA (reference sequence). This CDR3 has 13 amino acids. CDR3 sequence (DNA): TGCAGTGCGGCCAGACAGATCCAAGAGACCCAGTTCTTC. This encodes CSAARQIQETQFF.

V is TRBV11-2 and J is TRBJ2-2; D is perhaps TRBD1 (6 bases). In germline, CDR1 is SGHAT, CDR2 FQNNGV. The CDR3 contains 15 residues. V was cut by 5 bases and J by 3 bases, with 13 bases left in between. The DNA of the CDR3 is TGTGCCAGCAGCAAACGGACAGACCACACCGGGGAGCTGTTTTTT. Protein product: CASSKRTDHTGELFF.

The CDR3 protein is CSVSSGTGSTDTQYF. The CDR3 nucleotides read TGCAGCGTTTCATCCGGGACAGGGAGCACAGATACGCAGTATTTT. The chain recombines TRBV29-1 with TRBJ2-3; 9 bases fit TRBD1. The CDR3 is 15 residues long. V gave up 5 bases and J gave up 0 bases; unmatched junction bases: 6. Per germline, CDR1 SQVTM and CDR2 ANQGSEA.

V and J are TRBV7-2 and TRBJ2-5, with D tentatively TRBD2 (6 bases). Between the trimmed V and J ends, which lost 1 base and 5 bases, there was a span of 17 bases. The CDR3 has 16 residues. Germline CDR1 and CDR2: SGHTA and FQGNSA. The CDR3, as DNA: TGTGCCAGCAGCTTAGGTAACGGGAGAGTAGGCGAGACCCAGTACTTC. Protein product: CASSLGNGRVGETQYF.

V and J are TRBV10-3 and TRBJ2-7, with 8 bases aligning to TRBD2. With 2 bases clipped from V and 0 bases from J, the junction kept 3 bases outside the gene matches. The CDR3 runs to 15 residues. Germline V gene sequence: CDR1 ENHRY, CDR2 SYGVKD. This CDR3 is CAISETSGSSYEQYF. In nucleotides, the CDR3 is TGTGCCATCAGTGAGACTAGCGGTAGCTCCTACGAGCAGTACTTC.

The rearrangement uses TRBV7-8 and TRBJ2-3; D is ambiguous. V lost 5 bases and J lost 0, with 9 bases in between. Germline lookup yields CDR1 SGHVS and CDR2 FQNEAQ. This CDR3 has 14 amino acids. The CDR3 loop is CASSALSSTDTQYF. The CDR3 nucleotides read TGTGCCAGCAGCGCACTCTCGAGCACAGATACGCAGTATTTT.

Turning to this clonotype: Sequence at one end of the junction differs from germline and may be a read error. V usage is TRBV5-1 and J usage is TRBJ2-1, with D possibly being TRBD2 (5 bases). The CDR3 has 16 residues. The V gene's germline CDR1 is SGHRS and CDR2 YFSETQ. CDR3 DNA: TGCGCCAGCAGCTTTGGCCGGGGAAGCTCCTACAATGGGCAGTTCTTC. Protein: CASSFGRGSSYNGQFF.

The V gene is TRBV18, the J gene TRBJ1-4, with a possible D match to TRBD1 (6 bases). This CDR3 region has 17 residues. Between the trimmed V and J ends, which lost 1 base and 6 bases, there was a span of 18 bases. Per the germline V gene, CDR1 is KGHSH and CDR2 is LQKENI. CDR3 nucleotide sequence: TGTGCCAGCTCACCACTAGGCCAGGGGTTCGTCGATGAAAAACTGTTTTTT. Its protein is CASSPLGQGFVDEKLFF.

The chain recombines TRBV5-1 with TRBJ2-1; 9 positions agree with TRBD2. V lost 3 bases, J lost 0 bases, and 4 bases stayed unmatched. The CDR3 is made up of 16 amino acids. Germline loops: CDR1 SGHRS, CDR2 YFSETQ. The CDR3 is CASSYFSGSSYNEQFF. Written as DNA, the CDR3 is TGCGCCAGCAGCTACTTTAGCGGGAGCTCCTACAATGAGCAGTTCTTC.